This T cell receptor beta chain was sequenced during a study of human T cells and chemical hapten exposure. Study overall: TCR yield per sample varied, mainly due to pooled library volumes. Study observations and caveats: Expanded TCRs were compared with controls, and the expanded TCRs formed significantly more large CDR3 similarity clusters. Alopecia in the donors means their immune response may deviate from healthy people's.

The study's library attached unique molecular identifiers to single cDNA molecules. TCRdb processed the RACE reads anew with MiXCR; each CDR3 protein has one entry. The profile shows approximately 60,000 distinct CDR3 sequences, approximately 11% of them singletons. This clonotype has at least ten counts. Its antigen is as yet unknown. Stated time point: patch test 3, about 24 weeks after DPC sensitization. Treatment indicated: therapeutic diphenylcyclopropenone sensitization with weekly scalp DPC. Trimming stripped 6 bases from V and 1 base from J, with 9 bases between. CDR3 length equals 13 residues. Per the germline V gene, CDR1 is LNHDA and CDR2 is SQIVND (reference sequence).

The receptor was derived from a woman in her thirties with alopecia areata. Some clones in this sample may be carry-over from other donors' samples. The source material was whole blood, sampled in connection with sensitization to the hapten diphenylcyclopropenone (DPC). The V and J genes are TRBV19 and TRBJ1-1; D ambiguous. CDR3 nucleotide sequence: TGTGCCAGTAGCCTCAGAAGGAACACTGAAGCTTTCTTT. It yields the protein CASSLRRNTEAFF.